This TCR beta chain is from a study of cytomegalovirus exposure and HLA in healthy donors. The PCR had 60 Vbeta and 13 Jbeta primers. TCRdb keeps only in-frame clones here, not all; method: immunoSEQ multiplex PCR. The data contain 170,000 or so clones, approximately 85% of them singletons. V was pared by 0 bases and J by 1 base, with 10 bases between. CDR3 length: 15 amino acids. Germline loops: CDR1 SGHRS, CDR2 YFSETQ. This chain joins TRBV5-1 and TRBJ1-2; perhaps TRBD1 as D (5 bases). The receptor comes from a girl aged 5-17 years in good health and CMV-seropositive. Material for sequencing was PBMCs. The CDR3 sequence is CASSLVVDSNYGYTF. CDR3 in DNA: TGCGCCAGCAGCTTGGTGGTAGACAGTAACTATGGCTACACCTTC.